Below, 5 T cell receptor beta chains from the same sample are listed, as sequenced in a study of T cells in Graves' hyperthyroidism and ophthalmopathy (dated by TCRdb to the late 2010s). Library generation was performed with multiplex PCR. For sequencing, an Illumina HiSeq 2000 was employed. TCR beta CDR3 regions were amplified from RNA transcripts. For the first round of RT-PCR on the TCR CDR3, the HTBI primer set was used together with the Qiagen OneStep RT-PCR kit. TCRdb redid the processing of the public reads, applying fastp at Q25 and MiXCR, and retained in-frame beta chains. Each record represents a unique CDR3 protein, reported with the most common genes and DNA among its rows. Across this sample there are 250,000 or so distinct CDR3 sequences, with nearly 15% seen only once. Together, the top ten hold over 25% of the sample. Input material: blood. The receptor source for this set is a woman in her forties or fifties with Graves' hyperthyroidism that later progressed to Graves' ophthalmopathy.

This clonotype was recorded many times. V and J are TRBV29-1 and TRBJ2-7; 9 positions match TRBD1. Germline CDR1 and CDR2: SQVTM and ANQGSEA. J gave up 6 bases and V 6 bases, and 6 bases lay outside the gene matches. The CDR3 is made up of 12 amino acids. CDR3 sequence (DNA): TGCAGCGTGCAAAAGACAGGGGGCGAGCAGTACTTC. It codes for CSVQKTGGEQYF.

Ten or more counts support this clonotype. This sequence joins TRBV11-2 and TRBJ2-4; no firm D call. CDR1 and CDR2 (germline): SGHAT, FQNNGV. V dropped 2 bases and J dropped 7 bases, with 6 bases sitting between them. CDR3 length: 12 amino acids. The CDR3 sequence is CASSLISNIQYF. The DNA for the CDR3 is TGTGCCAGCAGCTTAATTTCGAACATTCAGTACTTC.

This clonotype has at least ten counts. The chain is built from TRBV27 and TRBJ1-1; D is unresolved. The CDR3 length is 14 residues. CDR1 and CDR2 from the germline V gene are MNHEY and SMNVEV (reference sequence). Deletions cut 3 bases from V and 1 base from J, with 9 bases between. CDR3 DNA sequence: TGTGCCAGCAGTTTCCCTGGGCCGAACACTGAAGCTTTCTTT. Encoded protein: CASSFPGPNTEAFF.

Comments on this clonotype: Possible read error: a much larger clone is one base away. The CDR3 protein is CVTTRGGGQPQHF. CDR3 DNA: TGTGTCACCACGAGAGGGGGCGGACAGCCCCAGCATTTT. This chain connects TRBV28 to TRBJ1-5; 7 nucleotides line up with TRBD1. CDR3 length: 13 residues. CDR1 and CDR2 from the germline V gene are MDHEN and SYDVKM.

This clonotype was seen ten or more times. The rearrangement links TRBV11-2 to TRBJ2-7; 11 bases match TRBD1. The CDR3 sequence is 21 residues long. Germline CDR1 SGHAT, CDR2 FQNNGV. V shed 2 bases and J 2 bases; nucleotides not matched to a gene: 20. The CDR3 here is CASSLMEWRTGGSYAPYEQYF. The DNA of the CDR3 is TGTGCCAGCAGCTTAATGGAGTGGCGGACAGGGGGCTCGTATGCCCCCTACGAGCAGTACTTC.